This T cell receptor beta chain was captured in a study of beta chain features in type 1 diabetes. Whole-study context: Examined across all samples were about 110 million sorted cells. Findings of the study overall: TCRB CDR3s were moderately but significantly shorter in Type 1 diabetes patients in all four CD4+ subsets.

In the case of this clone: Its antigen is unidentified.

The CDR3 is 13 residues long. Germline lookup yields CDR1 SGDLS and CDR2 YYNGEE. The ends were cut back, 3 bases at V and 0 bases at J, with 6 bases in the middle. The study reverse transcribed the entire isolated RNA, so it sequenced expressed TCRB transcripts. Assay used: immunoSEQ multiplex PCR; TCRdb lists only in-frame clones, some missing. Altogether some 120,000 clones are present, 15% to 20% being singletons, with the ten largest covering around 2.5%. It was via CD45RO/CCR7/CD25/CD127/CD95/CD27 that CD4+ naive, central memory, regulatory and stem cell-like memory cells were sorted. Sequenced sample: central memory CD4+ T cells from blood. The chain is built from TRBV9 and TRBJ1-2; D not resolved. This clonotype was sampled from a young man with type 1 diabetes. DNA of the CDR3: TGTGCCAGCAGCGCCACTGCTAACTATGGCTACACCTTC. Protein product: CASSATANYGYTF. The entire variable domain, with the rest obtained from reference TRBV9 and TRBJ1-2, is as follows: DSGVTQTPKHLITATGQRVTLRCSPRSGDLSVYWYQQSLDQGLQFLIQYYNGEERAKGNILERFSAQQFPDLHSELNLSSLELGDSALYFCASSATANYGYTFGSGTRLTVV.